Following are 9 T cell receptor beta chains from one sample sequenced in a study of CD8+ T cells in alopecia areata. Sequencing templates came from extracted RNA that was reverse transcribed into cDNA. TCRdb's copy holds only in-frame clones and misses some; the assay was immunoSEQ multiplex PCR. The sample lists over 150,000 clones; about 53% were seen once. Described treatment: oral pan-JAK inhibitor, 5-10 mg twice daily. The sample in question was CD8+ T cells sorted from blood, obtained at week 24, from a patient treated with tofacitinib. The receptor set was obtained from a human donor with alopecia areata.

The chain is built from TRBV30 and TRBJ1-1, with TRBD1 matching over 7 bases. The CDR3 extends over 13 amino acids. The V gene's germline CDR1 is GTSNPN and CDR2 SVGIG (reference sequence). J lost 5 bases, V lost 2 bases, and 5 bases had no gene match. The CDR3 is CAWSPGGRTEAFF. The CDR3, as DNA: TGTGCCTGGAGTCCAGGGGGTAGGACTGAAGCTTTCTTT.

The chain has TRBV11-2 and TRBJ2-5; D gene uncertain. Per germline, CDR1 SGHAT and CDR2 FQNNGV. V dropped 7 bases and J dropped 1 base, with 16 bases sitting between them. The CDR3 is 15 amino acids. CDR3 coding DNA: TGTGCCAGCACCACGACGCCTGGTGGCCAAGAGACCCAGTACTTC. Translation: CASTTTPGGQETQYF.

This clone was seen a few times. J is TRBJ1-1 and V is TRBV13; D not resolved. V lost 0 bases and J lost 1, with 6 bases in between. Germline CDR1 reads PRHDT; CDR2 reads FYEKMQ (reference sequence). The CDR3 consists of 14 residues. Written as DNA, the CDR3 is TGTGCCAGCAGCTTAGGCCCAGGGAACACTGAAGCTTTCTTT. Encoded protein: CASSLGPGNTEAFF.

The chain employs TRBV5-1 and TRBJ2-7, with a weak D call TRBD1 (6 bases). Germline V gene lookup returns CDR1 SGHRS and CDR2 YFSETQ. V was cut by 1 base and J by 2 bases, with 7 bases left in between. The CDR3 length is 13 residues. The CDR3 spells CASSLKGAYEQYF. The CDR3 DNA reads TGCGCCAGCAGCTTGAAGGGGGCCTACGAGCAGTACTTC.

This chain uses TRBV5-6 with TRBJ2-7, with D possibly being TRBD2 (5 bases). V was trimmed by 4 bases and J by 3 bases, leaving 8 bases between them. CDR3 length equals 12 residues. The germline V gene has CDR1 SGHDT and CDR2 YYEEEE. DNA of the CDR3: TGTGCCAGCAGCAGCGCGGGCTACGAGCAGTACTTC. Translation gives CASSSAGYEQYF. The full variable domain, completed using reference TRBV5-6 and TRBJ2-7, is DAGVTQSPTHLIKTRGQQVTLRCSPKSGHDTVSWYQQALGQGPQFIFQYYEEEERQRGNFPDRFSGHQFPNYSSELNVNALLLGDSALYLCASSSAGYEQYFGPGTRLTVT.

CDR3 coding DNA: TGCGCCAGCAGCCAAGATATGTCTCCCGATACGCAGTATTTT. The encoded protein is CASSQDMSPDTQYF. This chain uses TRBV4-3 with TRBJ2-3; no definite D call. The CDR3 runs to 14 residues. Germline-derived CDR1 and CDR2 are LGHNA and YSLEER. V was pared by 0 bases and J by 6 bases, with 10 bases between.

The rearrangement joins TRBV29-1 to TRBJ2-3; 8 bases match TRBD2. The CDR3 covers 14 residues. CDR1 SQVTM and CDR2 ANQGSEA come from the germline V gene. V dropped 6 bases and J dropped 1; count of bases not matched to a gene: 6. CDR3 sequence: CSVHLAGGTDTQYF. The CDR3 DNA follows: TGCAGCGTCCACCTAGCGGGTGGCACAGATACGCAGTATTTT.

The rearrangement uses TRBV5-6 and TRBJ2-7, with unresolved D. V was cut by 6 bases and J by 1 base, with 11 bases left in between. Germline assignment: CDR1 SGHDT and CDR2 YYEEEE. The CDR3 loop spans 13 amino acids. CDR3 nucleotide sequence: TGTGCCAGCAATTTCTGGGGTTCCTACGAGCAGTACTTC. This gives the protein CASNFWGSYEQYF.

This chain connects TRBV7-6 to TRBJ1-5, with D hard to call. This CDR3 contains 13 residues. V lost 5 bases to trimming and J lost 0 bases, with 5 bases between them. Germline V gene sequence: CDR1 SGHVS, CDR2 FNYEAQ. The CDR3 nucleotides are TGTGCCAGCAGCACCGATAGCAATCAGCCCCAGCATTTT. It is translated as CASSTDSNQPQHF.